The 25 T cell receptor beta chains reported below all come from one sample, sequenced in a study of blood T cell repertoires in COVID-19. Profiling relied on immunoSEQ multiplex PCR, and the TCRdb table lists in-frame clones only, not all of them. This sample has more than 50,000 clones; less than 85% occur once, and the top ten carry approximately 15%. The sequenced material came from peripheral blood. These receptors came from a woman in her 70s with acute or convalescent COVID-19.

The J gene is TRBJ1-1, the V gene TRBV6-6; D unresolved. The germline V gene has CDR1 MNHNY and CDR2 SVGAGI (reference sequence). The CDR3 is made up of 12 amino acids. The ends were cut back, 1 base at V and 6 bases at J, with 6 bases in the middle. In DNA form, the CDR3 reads TGTGCCAGCAGTTACTTCGGTCCTGAAGCTTTCTTT. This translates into CASSYFGPEAFF.

The CDR3 sequence is CASSRDRGRRSGNTIYF. CDR3 in DNA: TGTGCCAGCAGCCGGGACAGGGGGCGCCGGTCTGGAAACACCATATATTTT. The chain combines TRBV4-2 with TRBJ1-3, with TRBD1 matching over 12 bases. This CDR3 is 17 amino acids long. From germline, CDR1 is LGHNA and CDR2 YNFKEQ. With 4 bases clipped from V and 1 base from J, the junction kept 5 bases outside the gene matches.

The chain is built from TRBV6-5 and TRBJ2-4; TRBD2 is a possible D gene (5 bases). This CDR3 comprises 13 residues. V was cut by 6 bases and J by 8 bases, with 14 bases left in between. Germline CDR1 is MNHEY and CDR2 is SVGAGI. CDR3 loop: CASSFTGVDIQYF. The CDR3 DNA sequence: TGTGCCAGCAGCTTTACCGGGGTCGACATTCAGTACTTC.

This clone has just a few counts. The CDR3 sequence: CSVEEGYYGYTF. The CDR3 nucleotides read TGCAGCGTTGAGGAGGGGTACTATGGCTACACCTTC. This chain connects TRBV29-1 to TRBJ1-2; TRBD1 might be the D (5 bases). V gave up 3 bases and J gave up 3 bases, with 8 bases separating them. Germline CDR1 reads SQVTM; CDR2 reads ANQGSEA. The CDR3 has 12 residues. The full variable domain, rest sourced from reference TRBV29-1 and TRBJ1-2, is SAVISQKPSRDICQRGTSLTIQCQVDSQVTMMFWYRQQPGQSLTLIATANQGSEATYESGFVIDKFPISRPNLTFSTLTVSNMSPEDSSIYLCSVEEGYYGYTFGSGTRLTVV.

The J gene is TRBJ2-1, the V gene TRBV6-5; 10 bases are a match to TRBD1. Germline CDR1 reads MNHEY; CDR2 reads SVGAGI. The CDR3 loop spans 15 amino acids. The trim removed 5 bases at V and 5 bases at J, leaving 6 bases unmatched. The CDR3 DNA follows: TGTGCCAGCAGTCTCTGGGGACAGGGGAACAATGAGCAGTTCTTC. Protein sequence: CASSLWGQGNNEQFF.

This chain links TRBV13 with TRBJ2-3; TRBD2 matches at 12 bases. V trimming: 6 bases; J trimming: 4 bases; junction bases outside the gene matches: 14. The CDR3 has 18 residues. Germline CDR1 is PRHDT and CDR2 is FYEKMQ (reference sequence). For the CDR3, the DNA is TGTGCCAGCAGTCACACCCGGGGTCTAGCGGGGGGGGCAGATACGCAGTATTTT. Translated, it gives CASSHTRGLAGGADTQYF.

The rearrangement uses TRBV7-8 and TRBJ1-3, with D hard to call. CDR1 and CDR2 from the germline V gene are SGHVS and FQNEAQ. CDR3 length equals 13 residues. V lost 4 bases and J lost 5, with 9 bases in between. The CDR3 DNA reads TGTGCCAGCAGCTCCAATAGCAGAAACACCATATATTTT. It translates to CASSSNSRNTIYF.

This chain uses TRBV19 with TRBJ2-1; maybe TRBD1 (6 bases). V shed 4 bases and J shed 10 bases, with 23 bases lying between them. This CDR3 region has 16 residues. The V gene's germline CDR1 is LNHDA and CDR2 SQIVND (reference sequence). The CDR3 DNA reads TGTGCCAGTAGTAAGCGACAGGTTTCCTGGGCTTACGAGCAGTTCTTC. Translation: CASSKRQVSWAYEQFF.

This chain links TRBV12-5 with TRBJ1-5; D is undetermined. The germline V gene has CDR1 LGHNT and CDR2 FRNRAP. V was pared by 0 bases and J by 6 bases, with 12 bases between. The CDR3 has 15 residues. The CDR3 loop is CASGLVSSGGQPQHF. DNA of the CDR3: TGTGCTAGTGGTTTGGTCTCATCTGGAGGTCAGCCCCAGCATTTT.

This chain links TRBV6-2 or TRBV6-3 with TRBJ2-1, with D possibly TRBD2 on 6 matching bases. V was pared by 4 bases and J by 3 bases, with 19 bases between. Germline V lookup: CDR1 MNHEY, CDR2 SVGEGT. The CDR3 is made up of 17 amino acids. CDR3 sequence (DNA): TGTGCCAGCAGTTTCGGACTGGGACTCCTCCTCTACAATGAGCAGTTCTTC. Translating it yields CASSFGLGLLLYNEQFF.

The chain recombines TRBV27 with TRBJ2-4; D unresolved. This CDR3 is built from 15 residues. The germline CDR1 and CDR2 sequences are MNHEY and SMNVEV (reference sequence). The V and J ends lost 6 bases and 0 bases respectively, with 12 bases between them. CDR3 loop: CASRPPGVAKNIQYF. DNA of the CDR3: TGTGCCAGCAGACCCCCCGGAGTAGCCAAAAACATTCAGTACTTC.

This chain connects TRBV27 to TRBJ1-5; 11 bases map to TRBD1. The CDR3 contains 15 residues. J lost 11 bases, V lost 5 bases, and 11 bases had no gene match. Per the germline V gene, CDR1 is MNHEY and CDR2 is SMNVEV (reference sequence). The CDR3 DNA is TGTGCCAGCAGTAGACTAGGACAGGGGGCAAGGGCCCAGCATTTT. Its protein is CASSRLGQGARAQHF.

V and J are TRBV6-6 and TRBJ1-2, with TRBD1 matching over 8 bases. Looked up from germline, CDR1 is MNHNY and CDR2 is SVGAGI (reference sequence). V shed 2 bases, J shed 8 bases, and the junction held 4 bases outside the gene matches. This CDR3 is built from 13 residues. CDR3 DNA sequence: TGTGCCAGCAGTTACGACAGGGGTTACGGCTACACCTTC. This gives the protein CASSYDRGYGYTF.

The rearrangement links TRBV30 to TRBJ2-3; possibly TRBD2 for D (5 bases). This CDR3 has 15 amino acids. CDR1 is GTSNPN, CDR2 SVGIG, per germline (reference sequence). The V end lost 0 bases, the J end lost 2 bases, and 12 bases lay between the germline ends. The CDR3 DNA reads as TGTGCCTGGAGTGTACGGGGATCTTTCACAGATACGCAGTATTTT. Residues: CAWSVRGSFTDTQYF.

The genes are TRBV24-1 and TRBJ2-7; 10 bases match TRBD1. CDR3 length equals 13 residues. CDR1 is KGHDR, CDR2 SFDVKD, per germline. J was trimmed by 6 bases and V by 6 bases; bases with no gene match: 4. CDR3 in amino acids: CATSQGQGFEQYF. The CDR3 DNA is TGTGCCACCAGTCAGGGACAGGGGTTCGAGCAGTACTTC.

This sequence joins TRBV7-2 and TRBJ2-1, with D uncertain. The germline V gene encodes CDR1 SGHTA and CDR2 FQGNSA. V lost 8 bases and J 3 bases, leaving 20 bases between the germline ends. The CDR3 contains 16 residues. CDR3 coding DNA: TGTGCCAGCCGTCCCCCTACAGACGGTCGCTACAATGAGCAGTTCTTC. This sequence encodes CASRPPTDGRYNEQFF.

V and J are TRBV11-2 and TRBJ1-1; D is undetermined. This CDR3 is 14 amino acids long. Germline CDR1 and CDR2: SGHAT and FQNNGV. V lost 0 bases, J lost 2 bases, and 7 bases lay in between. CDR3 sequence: CASSLDTLNTEAFF. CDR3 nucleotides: TGTGCCAGCAGCTTAGACACTCTTAACACTGAAGCTTTCTTT.

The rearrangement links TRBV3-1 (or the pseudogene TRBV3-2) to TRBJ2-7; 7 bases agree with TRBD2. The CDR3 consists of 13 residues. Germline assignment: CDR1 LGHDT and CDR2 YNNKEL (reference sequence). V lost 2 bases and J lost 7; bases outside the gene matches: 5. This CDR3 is CASSQRGGKEQYV. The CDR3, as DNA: TGTGCCAGCAGCCAAAGGGGAGGGAAAGAGCAGTACGTC.

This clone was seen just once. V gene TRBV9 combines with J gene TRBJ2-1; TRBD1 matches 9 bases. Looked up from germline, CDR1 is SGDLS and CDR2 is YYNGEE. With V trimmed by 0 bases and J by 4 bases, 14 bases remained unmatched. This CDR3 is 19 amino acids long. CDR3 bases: TGTGCCAGCAGCGTAGAACAGGGGGCCCCCTACCCTCATTACAATGAGCAGTTCTTC. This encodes CASSVEQGAPYPHYNEQFF.

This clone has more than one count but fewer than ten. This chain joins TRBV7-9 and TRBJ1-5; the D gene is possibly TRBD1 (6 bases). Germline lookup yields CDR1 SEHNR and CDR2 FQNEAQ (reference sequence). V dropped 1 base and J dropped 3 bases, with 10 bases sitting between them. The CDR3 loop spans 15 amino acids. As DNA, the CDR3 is TGTGCCAGCAGCTTAGATGCAGGGGTCAATCAGCCCCAGCATTTT. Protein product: CASSLDAGVNQPQHF. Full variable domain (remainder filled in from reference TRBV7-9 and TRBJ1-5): DTGVSQNPRHKITKRGQNVTFRCDPISEHNRLYWYRQTLGQGPEFLTYFQNEAQLEKSRLLSDRFSAERPKGSFSTLEIQRTEQGDSAMYLCASSLDAGVNQPQHFGDGTRLSIL.

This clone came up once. Here the CDR3 reads CASSTHWRAGANVLTF. In nucleotides, the CDR3 is TGTGCCAGCAGCACTCATTGGAGGGCTGGGGCCAACGTCCTGACTTTC. V is TRBV21-1 and J is TRBJ2-6; TRBD2 was called by the table and not checked on the DNA. TRBV21-1 is noted as a pseudogene. CDR3 length: 16 residues.

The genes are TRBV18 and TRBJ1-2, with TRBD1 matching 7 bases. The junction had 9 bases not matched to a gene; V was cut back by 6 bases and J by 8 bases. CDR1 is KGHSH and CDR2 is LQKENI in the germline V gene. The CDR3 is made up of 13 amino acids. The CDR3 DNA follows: TGTGCCAGCTCCCCCCAAACAGGGGACGGCTACACCTTC. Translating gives CASSPQTGDGYTF.

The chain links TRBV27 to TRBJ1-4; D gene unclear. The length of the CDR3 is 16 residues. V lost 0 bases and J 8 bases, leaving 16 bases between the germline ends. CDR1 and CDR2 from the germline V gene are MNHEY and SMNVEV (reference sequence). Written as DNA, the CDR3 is TGTGCCAGCAGTTTATCTCGTGTCGGCCTGGAGGAAAAACTGTTTTTT. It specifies CASSLSRVGLEEKLFF.

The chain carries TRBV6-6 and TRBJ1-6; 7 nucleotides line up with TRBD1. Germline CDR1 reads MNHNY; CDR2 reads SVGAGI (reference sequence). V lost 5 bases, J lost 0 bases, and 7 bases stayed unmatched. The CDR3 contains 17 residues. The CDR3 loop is CASSRDSWSSYNSPLHF. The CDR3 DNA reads TGTGCCAGCAGTCGGGACAGCTGGAGCTCCTATAATTCACCCCTCCACTTT.

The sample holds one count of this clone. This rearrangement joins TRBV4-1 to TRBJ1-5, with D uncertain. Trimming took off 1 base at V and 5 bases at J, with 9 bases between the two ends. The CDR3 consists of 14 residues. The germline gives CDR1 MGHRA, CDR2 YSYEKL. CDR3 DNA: TGCGCCAGCAGCCAAGTGGCGGATCATCAGCCCCAGCATTTT. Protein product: CASSQVADHQPQHF.